These 19 T cell receptor beta chains were sequenced from one sample in a study of immune evolution from preneoplasia to lung adenocarcinoma. Here immunoSEQ multiplex PCR was the method, and the copy in TCRdb shows in-frame clones only, minus some. The sample holds roughly 40,000 clones; around 85% are singletons and the top ten take approximately 4.8%. Sequences were obtained from FFPE invasive lung adenocarcinoma tissue. These receptors all stem from a person aged 55-75 years with lung adenocarcinoma.

This chain links TRBV25-1 with TRBJ2-5; D call uncertain. Germline lookup yields CDR1 MGHDK and CDR2 SYGVNS. V gave up 2 bases and J gave up 2 bases, with 9 bases separating them. The CDR3 extends over 14 amino acids. The CDR3 here is CASSEAGAQETQYF. CDR3 coding DNA: TGTGCCAGCAGTGAAGCTGGAGCACAAGAGACCCAGTACTTC.

V is TRBV6-5 and J is TRBJ2-2; 7 bases map to TRBD2. Germline loops: CDR1 MNHEY, CDR2 SVGAGI. J gave up 7 bases and V 5 bases, and 10 bases lay outside the gene matches. The CDR3 spans 15 residues. CDR3: CASSRLPGGYGELFF. In DNA form, the CDR3 reads TGTGCCAGCAGTCGCCTCCCGGGGGGTTACGGGGAGCTGTTTTTT.

The chain links TRBV4-3 to TRBJ1-1; D unresolved. Germline V lookup: CDR1 LGHNA, CDR2 YSLEER. V shed 2 bases and J shed 8 bases, with 15 bases lying between them. The CDR3 extends over 14 amino acids. The chain's CDR3 is CASSQNPVIKEAFF. The CDR3 nucleotides read TGCGCCAGCAGCCAAAACCCCGTAATCAAGGAAGCTTTCTTT.

This chain connects TRBV18 to TRBJ1-1; the D gene is possibly TRBD1 (6 bases). The ends were cut back, 8 bases at V and 4 bases at J, with 8 bases in the middle. The CDR3 runs to 11 residues. Germline V gene lookup returns CDR1 KGHSH and CDR2 LQKENI. In nucleotides, the CDR3 is TGTGCCAGCAGGGGGGTCACTGAAGCTTTCTTT. Protein sequence: CASRGVTEAFF.

The V call is TRBV19, the J call TRBJ1-2, with a weak D call TRBD1 (5 bases). CDR1 and CDR2 (germline): LNHDA, SQIVND (reference sequence). The length of the CDR3 is 11 residues. V lost 4 bases and J 7 bases, leaving 7 bases between the germline ends. CDR3 bases: TGTGCCAGTAGTACGGGGGGTGGCTACACCTTC. This gives the protein CASSTGGGYTF.

This clone was found a few times. The chain combines TRBV7-9 with TRBJ2-2; 8 bases line up with TRBD2. The CDR3 consists of 13 residues. With 5 bases clipped from V and 5 bases from J, the junction kept 1 base outside the gene matches. Germline-derived CDR1 and CDR2 are SEHNR and FQNEAQ (reference sequence). Here the CDR3 reads CASSPGGTGELFF. CDR3 nucleotides: TGTGCCAGCAGCCCGGGGGGGACCGGGGAGCTGTTTTTT.

This clone was counted a single time. The V call is TRBV9, the J call TRBJ2-5; D possibly uses TRBD1 or TRBD2 (5 bases each). V lost 7 bases and J lost 5, with 24 bases in between. The CDR3 consists of 16 residues. Germline CDR1 reads SGDLS; CDR2 reads YYNGEE. The CDR3 loop is CASHRWGTPFEETQYF. The CDR3 nucleotides are TGTGCCAGCCACCGATGGGGGACCCCCTTCGAGGAGACCCAGTACTTC. The entire variable domain, with the rest obtained from reference TRBV9 and TRBJ2-5, is as follows: DSGVTQTPKHLITATGQRVTLRCSPRSGDLSVYWYQQSLDQGLQFLIQYYNGEERAKGNILERFSAQQFPDLHSELNLSSLELGDSALYFCASHRWGTPFEETQYFGPGTRLLVL.

The chain recombines TRBV10-3 with TRBJ2-6; TRBD1 is a possible D gene (6 bases). The CDR3 loop spans 16 amino acids. Germline assignment: CDR1 ENHRY and CDR2 SYGVKD. With 3 bases removed from V and 1 base from J, the gap between germline ends came to 10 bases. The CDR3 protein is CAISEDRTSGANVLTF. Written as DNA, the CDR3 is TGTGCCATCAGTGAAGACAGGACTTCTGGGGCCAACGTCCTGACTTTC.

J is TRBJ1-5 and V is TRBV9; D gene ambiguous. The CDR3 covers 15 residues. The V and J ends lost 4 bases and 3 bases respectively, with 14 bases between them. Germline CDR1 SGDLS, CDR2 YYNGEE. CDR3 in amino acids: CASSTSDGYNQPQHF. DNA for the CDR3: TGTGCCAGCAGCACCTCCGACGGATACAATCAGCCCCAGCATTTT.

This clone came up a few times. V usage is TRBV10-2 and J usage is TRBJ1-5; D is ambiguous. V was trimmed by 0 bases and J by 4 bases, leaving 7 bases between them. This CDR3 contains 14 residues. Germline assignment: CDR1 WSHSY and CDR2 SAAADI. CDR3 region: CASSESHINQPQHF. CDR3 nucleotides: TGCGCCAGCAGTGAGTCACACATAAATCAGCCCCAGCATTTT.

V usage is TRBV7-3 and J usage is TRBJ2-7; 11 nucleotides agree with TRBD1. After removal of 1 base from V and 4 bases from J, the junction contained 3 bases not matched to a gene. Germline-derived CDR1 and CDR2 are SGHTA and FQGTGA. The CDR3 length is 15 residues. The CDR3 reads CASSLKGQGAYEQYF. The CDR3 DNA is TGTGCCAGCAGCTTAAAAGGACAGGGGGCATACGAGCAGTACTTC.

V usage is TRBV12-5 and J usage is TRBJ2-7; TRBD1 might be the D (6 bases). The CDR3 has 13 amino acids. Germline V lookup: CDR1 LGHNT, CDR2 FRNRAP. Trimming removed 6 bases from V and 3 bases from J, with 12 bases in between. Written as DNA, the CDR3 is TGTGCTAGTGGCGATACAGGGATCTACGAGCAGTACTTC. Translation: CASGDTGIYEQYF. The whole variable domain, filled in from reference TRBV12-5 and TRBJ2-7, reads DARVTQTPRHKVTEMGQEVTMRCQPILGHNTVFWYRQTMMQGLELLAYFRNRAPLDDSGMPKDRFSAEMPDATLATLKIQPSEPRDSAVYFCASGDTGIYEQYFGPGTRLTVT.

This clone appeared a single time. V and J are TRBV28 and TRBJ2-7; D might be TRBD1 (6 bases). This CDR3 has 16 residues. Per the germline V gene, CDR1 is MDHEN and CDR2 is SYDVKM. Between the trimmed V and J ends, which lost 7 bases and 3 bases, there was a span of 22 bases. The CDR3 loop reads CASNQQGGPPLYEQYF. CDR3 nucleotides: TGTGCCAGCAACCAACAAGGGGGTCCCCCCCTCTACGAGCAGTACTTC.

This clone is classed as medium-sized. The chain uses TRBV11-3 and TRBJ2-5; a weak D match, TRBD1 (5 bases). Germline assignment: CDR1 SGHNT and CDR2 YENEEA. The CDR3 runs to 13 residues. V was trimmed by 5 bases and J by 2 bases, leaving 9 bases between them. CDR3 sequence reads: CASSIDRQETQYF. CDR3 DNA sequence: TGTGCCAGCAGCATTGACAGACAAGAGACCCAGTACTTC.

This chain uses TRBV28 with TRBJ2-5, with TRBD1 matching over 7 bases. The CDR3 spans 14 residues. Germline lookup yields CDR1 MDHEN and CDR2 SYDVKM. V was pared by 5 bases and J by 7 bases, with 10 bases of the junction left unmatched. Here the CDR3 reads CASSEATGSGTQYF. CDR3 in DNA: TGTGCCAGCAGTGAGGCGACAGGGAGCGGGACCCAGTACTTC.

The genes are TRBV21-1 and TRBJ1-5. TRBV21-1 is a known pseudogene. The CDR3 contains 15 residues. In nucleotides, the CDR3 is TGTGCCAGCAGTAAAGAGCGGGGACTGCATCAGCCCCAGCATTTT. Protein product: CASSKERGLHQPQHF.

V usage is TRBV30 and J usage is TRBJ2-1, with 8 bases identical to TRBD2. This CDR3 is 13 amino acids long. From germline, CDR1 is GTSNPN and CDR2 SVGIG (reference sequence). V shed 4 bases and J 7 bases; nucleotides not matched to a gene: 6. CDR3 region: CAWKNGRVNEQFF. The DNA for the CDR3 is TGTGCCTGGAAGAACGGGAGGGTTAATGAGCAGTTCTTC.

V and J are TRBV4-1 and TRBJ2-4; no definite D call. CDR1 MGHRA and CDR2 YSYEKL come from the germline V gene. This CDR3 has 16 residues. V was cut by 2 bases and J by 4 bases, with 15 bases left in between. The CDR3: CASSQSILDTKNIQYF. The CDR3, as DNA: TGCGCCAGCAGCCAATCGATACTGGATACGAAAAACATTCAGTACTTC.

The V gene is TRBV21-1, the J gene TRBJ2-4; TRBD2, as called in the table, went unchecked against the DNA. TRBV21-1 counts as a pseudogene. The CDR3 has 18 residues. The CDR3 reads CASITRTPPSGAKNIQYF. For the CDR3, the DNA is TGTGCCAGCATCACCCGGACACCTCCTAGCGGGGCCAAAAACATTCAGTACTTC.